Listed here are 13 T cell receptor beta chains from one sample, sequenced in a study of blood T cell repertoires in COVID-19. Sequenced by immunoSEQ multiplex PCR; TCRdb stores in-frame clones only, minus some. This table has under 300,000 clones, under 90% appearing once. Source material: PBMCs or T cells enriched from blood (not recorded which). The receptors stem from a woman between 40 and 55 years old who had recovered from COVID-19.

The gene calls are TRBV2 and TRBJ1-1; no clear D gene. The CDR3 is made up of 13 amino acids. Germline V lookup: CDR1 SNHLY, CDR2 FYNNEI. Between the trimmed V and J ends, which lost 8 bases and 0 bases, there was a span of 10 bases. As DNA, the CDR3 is TGTGCCAGCTCGAATAACATGAACACTGAAGCTTTCTTT. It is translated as CASSNNMNTEAFF.

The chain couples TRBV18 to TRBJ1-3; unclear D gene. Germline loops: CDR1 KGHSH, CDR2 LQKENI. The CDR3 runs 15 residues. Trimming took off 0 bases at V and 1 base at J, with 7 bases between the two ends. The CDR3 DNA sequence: TGTGCCAGCTCACCACCGGGCAGGTCTGGAAACACCATATATTTT. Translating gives CASSPPGRSGNTIYF. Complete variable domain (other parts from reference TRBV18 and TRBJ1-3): NAGVMQNPRHLVRRRGQEARLRCSPMKGHSHVYWYRQLPEEGLKFMVYLQKENIIDESGMPKERFSAEFPKEGPSILRIQQVVRGDSAAYFCASSPPGRSGNTIYFGEGSWLTVV.

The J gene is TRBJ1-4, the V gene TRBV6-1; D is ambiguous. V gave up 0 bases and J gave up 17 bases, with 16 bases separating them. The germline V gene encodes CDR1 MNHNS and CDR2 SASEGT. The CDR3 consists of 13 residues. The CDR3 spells CASSEASITADFF. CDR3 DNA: TGTGCCAGCAGTGAAGCAAGTATCACAGCCGACTTTTTT.

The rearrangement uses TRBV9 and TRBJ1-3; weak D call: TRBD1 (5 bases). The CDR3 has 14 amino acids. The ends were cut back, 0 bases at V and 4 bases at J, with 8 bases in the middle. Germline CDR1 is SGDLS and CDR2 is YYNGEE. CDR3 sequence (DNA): TGTGCCAGCAGCGTAGCTTCAGGGGGAAACACCATATATTTT. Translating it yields CASSVASGGNTIYF. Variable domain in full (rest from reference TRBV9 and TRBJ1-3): DSGVTQTPKHLITATGQRVTLRCSPRSGDLSVYWYQQSLDQGLQFLIQYYNGEERAKGNILERFSAQQFPDLHSELNLSSLELGDSALYFCASSVASGGNTIYFGEGSWLTVV.

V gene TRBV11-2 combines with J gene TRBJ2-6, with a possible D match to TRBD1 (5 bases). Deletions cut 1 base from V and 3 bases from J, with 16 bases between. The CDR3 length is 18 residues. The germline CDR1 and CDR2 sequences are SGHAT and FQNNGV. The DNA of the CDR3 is TGTGCCAGCAGCTTAGGTCAGGGTTCTGAGTTTGGGGCCAACGTCCTGACTTTC. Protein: CASSLGQGSEFGANVLTF.

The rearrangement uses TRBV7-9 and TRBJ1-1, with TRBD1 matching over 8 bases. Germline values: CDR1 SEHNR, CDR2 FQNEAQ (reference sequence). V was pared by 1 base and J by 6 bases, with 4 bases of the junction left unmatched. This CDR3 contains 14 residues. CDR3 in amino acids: CASSLGGQAAEAFF. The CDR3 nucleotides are TGTGCCAGCAGCTTAGGGGGACAGGCCGCTGAAGCTTTCTTT. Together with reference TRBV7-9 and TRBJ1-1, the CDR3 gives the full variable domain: DTGVSQNPRHKITKRGQNVTFRCDPISEHNRLYWYRQTLGQGPEFLTYFQNEAQLEKSRLLSDRFSAERPKGSFSTLEIQRTEQGDSAMYLCASSLGGQAAEAFFGQGTRLTVV.

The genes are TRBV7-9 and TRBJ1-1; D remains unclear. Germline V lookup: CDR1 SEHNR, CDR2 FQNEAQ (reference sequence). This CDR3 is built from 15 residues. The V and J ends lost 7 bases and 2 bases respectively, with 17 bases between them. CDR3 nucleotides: TGTGCCAGCATTCCGTTAGTGTCTGCAAACACTGAAGCTTTCTTT. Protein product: CASIPLVSANTEAFF.

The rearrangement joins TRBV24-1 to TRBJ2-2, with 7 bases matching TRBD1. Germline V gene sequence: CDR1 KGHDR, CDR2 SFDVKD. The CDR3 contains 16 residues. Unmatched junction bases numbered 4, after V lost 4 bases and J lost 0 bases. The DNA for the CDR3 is TGTGCCACCAGTGAAACCGGGACAGCGAACACCGGGGAGCTGTTTTTT. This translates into CATSETGTANTGELFF.

The CDR3 reads CASSLDRIGTDTQYF. The CDR3 coding sequence is TGTGCCAGCAGCCTGGACAGGATCGGTACAGATACGCAGTATTTT. The V and J genes are TRBV6-2 or TRBV6-3 and TRBJ2-3, with TRBD1 identical over 7 bases. The CDR3 spans 15 residues. Germline trimming cut 6 bases from V and 3 bases from J; bases unmatched to any gene: 9. Per germline, CDR1 MNHEY and CDR2 SVGEGT.

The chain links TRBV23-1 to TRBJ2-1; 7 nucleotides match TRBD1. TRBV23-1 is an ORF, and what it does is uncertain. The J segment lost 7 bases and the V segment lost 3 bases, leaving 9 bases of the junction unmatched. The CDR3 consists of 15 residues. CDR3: CASSHRKGALNEQFF. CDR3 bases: TGCGCCAGCAGTCATCGCAAGGGGGCTTTGAATGAGCAGTTCTTC.

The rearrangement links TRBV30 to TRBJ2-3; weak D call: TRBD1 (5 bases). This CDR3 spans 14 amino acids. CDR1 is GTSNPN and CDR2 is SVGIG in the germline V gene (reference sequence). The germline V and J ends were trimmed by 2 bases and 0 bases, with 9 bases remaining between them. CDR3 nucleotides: TGTGCCTGGAGTATGACAGTTAGCACAGATACGCAGTATTTT. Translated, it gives CAWSMTVSTDTQYF.

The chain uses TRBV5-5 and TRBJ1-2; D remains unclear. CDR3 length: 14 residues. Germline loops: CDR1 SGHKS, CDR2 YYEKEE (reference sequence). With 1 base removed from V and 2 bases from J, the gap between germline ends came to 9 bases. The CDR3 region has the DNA TGTGCCAGCAGCTTGAATCAGGTGAACTATGGCTACACCTTC. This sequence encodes CASSLNQVNYGYTF.

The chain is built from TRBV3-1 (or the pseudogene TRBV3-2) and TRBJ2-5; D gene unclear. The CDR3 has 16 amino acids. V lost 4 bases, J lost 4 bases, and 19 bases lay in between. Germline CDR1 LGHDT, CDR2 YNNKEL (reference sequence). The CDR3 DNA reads TGTGCCAGCAGCCGCCACGCTCCGGAGAAGCGAGAGACCCAGTACTTC. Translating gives CASSRHAPEKRETQYF.